The 14 T cell receptor beta chains in this list originate from one sample, sequenced in a study of shared clonotypes between healthy human individuals. Only in-frame clones appear in the TCRdb table, and some are missing; sequencing was by immunoSEQ multiplex PCR. The sample shows 2 million to 2.5 million clones, approximately 93% of them seen only once. Sequenced input: naive CD4+ T cells from PBMCs. Described subset: CD45RA+ positively selected. The source of these receptors is a man aged 18 to 30 in good health. Some clones in this sample may be carry-over from other donors' samples.

With regard to this clone: The sample contains more than one DNA sequence encoding this CDR3. The V and J genes are TRBV6-1 and TRBJ2-7; 11 bases line up with TRBD1. From germline, CDR1 is MNHNS and CDR2 SASEGT. The V gene end was trimmed by 6 bases and the J gene end by 1 base; junction bases not matched to a gene: 2. The CDR3 runs to 14 residues. CDR3 DNA: TGTGCCAGCAGGGGGACAGGGGGTTCCTACGAGCAGTACTTC. Its translation is CASRGTGGSYEQYF.

This chain's CDR3 is CASSPGQGTLEAFF. In nucleotides, the CDR3 is TGTGCCAGCTCACCAGGGCAGGGTACCCTTGAAGCTTTCTTT. The chain uses TRBV18 and TRBJ1-1; tentatively, D is TRBD1 (5 bases). CDR1 is KGHSH and CDR2 is LQKENI in the germline V gene. V was pared by 2 bases and J by 7 bases, with 14 bases between. This CDR3 spans 14 amino acids.

V gene TRBV28 combines with J gene TRBJ2-7; possibly TRBD2 for D (5 bases). V was pared by 7 bases and J by 3 bases, with 13 bases between. This CDR3 contains 13 residues. Germline V gene sequence: CDR1 MDHEN, CDR2 SYDVKM. As DNA, the CDR3 is TGTGCCAGCACCCCGGGGTATTTCTACGAGCAGTACTTC. Translated: CASTPGYFYEQYF.

V usage is TRBV2 and J usage is TRBJ1-1; tentatively, D is TRBD1 (6 bases). CDR3 size: 14 residues. Trimming left V 9 bases short and J 3 bases short, with 17 bases between. Germline CDR1 is SNHLY and CDR2 is FYNNEI. The CDR3 region has the DNA TGTGCCAGAGATAAACAGGGCGGTCACACTGAAGCTTTCTTT. It specifies CARDKQGGHTEAFF.

The chain employs TRBV7-2 and TRBJ1-1; D ambiguous. The CDR3 length is 13 residues. The germline gives CDR1 SGHTA, CDR2 FQGNSA. V was pared by 3 bases and J by 7 bases, with 12 bases between. CDR3 loop: CASSFSPGSEAFF. The CDR3 DNA sequence: TGTGCCAGCAGCTTTTCCCCCGGGAGTGAAGCTTTCTTT.

The chain carries TRBV7-6 and TRBJ2-3, with D tentatively TRBD1 (5 bases). This CDR3 has 14 amino acids. V was clipped by 6 bases and J by 2 bases, with 12 bases between them. Germline V CDR1 and CDR2: SGHVS, FNYEAQ. The CDR3 region is CASSYDSNTDTQYF. For the CDR3, the DNA is TGTGCCAGCAGTTATGACAGCAACACAGATACGCAGTATTTT.

V usage is TRBV5-1 and J usage is TRBJ2-2; 13 bases are a match to TRBD2. With V trimmed by 2 bases and J by 7 bases, 8 bases remained unmatched. CDR1 and CDR2 from the germline V gene are SGHRS and YFSETQ. The CDR3 spans 17 residues. The chain's CDR3 is CASSLNPGLAGIGELFF. The CDR3, as DNA: TGCGCCAGCAGCTTAAATCCGGGACTAGCGGGGATCGGGGAGCTGTTTTTT.

With regard to this clone: Additional DNA sequences in this sample encode the identical CDR3. This chain joins TRBV7-9 and TRBJ1-1; tentatively, D is TRBD1 (6 bases). CDR1 SEHNR and CDR2 FQNEAQ come from the germline V gene (reference sequence). The CDR3 runs 13 residues. Trimming cost V 3 bases and J 5 bases, with 10 bases left between them. The CDR3 spells CASSLGGLTEAFF. CDR3 nucleotide sequence: TGTGCCAGCAGCTTGGGGGGGCTTACTGAAGCTTTCTTT.

J is TRBJ2-3 and V is TRBV7-3; TRBD2 is a possible D gene (6 bases). Per the germline V gene, CDR1 is SGHTA and CDR2 is FQGTGA. The CDR3 sequence is 15 residues long. V was trimmed by 5 bases and J by 2 bases, leaving 14 bases between them. Here the CDR3 reads CASSPRGGFTDTQYF. The CDR3, as DNA: TGTGCCAGCAGCCCCCGAGGAGGGTTCACAGATACGCAGTATTTT.

V and J are TRBV7-2 and TRBJ2-5; TRBD1 matches 10 bases. Per the germline V gene, CDR1 is SGHTA and CDR2 is FQGNSA. Unmatched junction bases numbered 4, after V lost 1 base and J lost 5 bases. CDR3 size: 15 residues. In nucleotides, the CDR3 is TGTGCCAGCAGCTTAGTGGACAGGGGGGCGGAGACCCAGTACTTC. As protein: CASSLVDRGAETQYF.

The chain links TRBV28 to TRBJ2-6; D remains unclear. The CDR3 has 18 residues. Trimming took 7 bases from V and 0 from J, leaving 19 bases between them. Per the germline V gene, CDR1 is MDHEN and CDR2 is SYDVKM. The CDR3 is CASTLLLQRDSGANVLTF. The CDR3 DNA reads TGTGCCAGCACCCTATTGCTGCAGCGTGACTCTGGGGCCAACGTCCTGACTTTC.

This chain joins TRBV4-1 and TRBJ2-1; TRBD2 might be the D (5 bases). This CDR3 spans 16 amino acids. Germline values: CDR1 MGHRA, CDR2 YSYEKL. V lost 4 bases and J lost 0, with 13 bases in between. Here the CDR3 DNA reads TGCGCCAGCAGCCTGCGGACTTTACGCTCCTACAATGAGCAGTTCTTC. Residues: CASSLRTLRSYNEQFF.

The chain is built from TRBV5-1 and TRBJ2-1; TRBD2 aligns across 11 bases. Germline values: CDR1 SGHRS, CDR2 YFSETQ. Germline trimming cut 0 bases from V and 0 bases from J; bases unmatched to any gene: 5. This CDR3 spans 18 amino acids. The CDR3 bases are TGCGCCAGCAGCTTGGAGCCTAGCGGGAGGACCTCCTACAATGAGCAGTTCTTC. It is translated as CASSLEPSGRTSYNEQFF.

V is TRBV28 and J is TRBJ2-7; possibly TRBD2 for D (5 bases). The CDR3 spans 14 residues. Germline CDR1 and CDR2: MDHEN and SYDVKM. V was clipped by 6 bases and J by 0 bases, with 12 bases between them. The CDR3 DNA reads TGTGCCAGCAGAAAATGGACTGCCTCCTACGAGCAGTACTTC. It is translated as CASRKWTASYEQYF.